These 25 T cell receptor beta chains came from one sample sequenced in a study of post-analysis software for immune sequencing data (dated by TCRdb to between 2014 and 2016). The paper as a whole reports these results and caveats: Significantly higher frequencies in patients than in controls were found for five TRBV segments, including TRBV5-6, TRBV5-1 and TRBV20-1.

Libraries came from PCR. The sequencing machine was an Illumina HiSeq 2500. To reduce PCR and sequencing biases, unique molecular identifiers were built into the TCR beta cDNA libraries. Starting from the raw public reads, TCRdb applied fastp trimming at Q25, assembled clones with MiXCR and retained in-frame beta chains. Duplicate CDR3 protein sequences are folded into a single record with the most common DNA and genes. The sample table shows hundreds of thousands of distinct CDR3 sequences, and approximately 53% are seen once. The ten top clones hold approximately 4.5% of the sample. These receptors have no identified antigens. Sequencing was carried out using blood. The receptors were sampled from a girl aged 10-17 years with multiple sclerosis.

There are a few counts of this clonotype. This chain links TRBV27 with TRBJ1-2; TRBD1 matches 8 bases. From germline, CDR1 is MNHEY and CDR2 SMNVEV (reference sequence). V lost 6 bases and J lost 2; bases outside the gene matches: 5. The CDR3 contains 14 residues. The CDR3 is CASSRGTGNYGYTF. The DNA of the CDR3 is TGTGCCAGCAGCCGCGGGACAGGCAACTATGGCTACACCTTC.

The rearrangement links TRBV12-3 or TRBV12-4 to TRBJ1-1; 8 bases are shared with TRBD1. The CDR3 sequence is 15 residues long. Trimming at V came to 6 bases and at J to 1 base, leaving 7 bases not matched to a gene. CDR3 loop: CASSLTGAANTEAFF. The CDR3, as DNA: TGTGCCAGCAGCCTGACAGGGGCTGCGAACACTGAAGCTTTCTTT.

The chain employs TRBV29-1 and TRBJ2-1; maybe TRBD1 (6 bases). This CDR3 has 12 amino acids. Germline CDR1 SQVTM, CDR2 ANQGSEA. Deletions cut 6 bases from V and 5 bases from J, with 11 bases between. The CDR3 here is CSVRQVDNEQFF. CDR3 bases: TGCAGCGTACGACAGGTTGACAATGAGCAGTTCTTC.

This chain joins TRBV5-1 and TRBJ2-1; weak D call: TRBD2 (5 bases). Trimming removed 3 bases from V and 8 bases from J, with 15 bases in between. In germline, CDR1 is SGHRS, CDR2 YFSETQ. The CDR3 contains 14 residues. In nucleotides, the CDR3 is TGCGCCAGCAGCTCGCGGGCCTTGAGCGATGAGCAGTTCTTC. Its protein is CASSSRALSDEQFF.

The chain has TRBV6-1 and TRBJ2-1; D gene unclear. This CDR3 contains 13 residues. Germline V gene data show CDR1 as MNHNS and CDR2 as SASEGT. The V and J ends lost 7 bases and 2 bases respectively, with 9 bases between them. The CDR3 bases are TGTGCCAGCACCCAAGGGACCTACAATGAGCAGTTCTTC. It yields the protein CASTQGTYNEQFF.

This clonotype was counted only a few times. The chain has TRBV29-1 and TRBJ2-7; maybe TRBD1 (6 bases). There are 11 residues in the CDR3. Germline loops: CDR1 SQVTM, CDR2 ANQGSEA. The V end lost 6 bases, the J end lost 5 bases, and 11 bases lay between the germline ends. The CDR3 nucleotides are TGCAGCGTAACAACAGGGAACGAGCAGTACTTC. As protein: CSVTTGNEQYF.

This chain links TRBV5-1 with TRBJ2-7, with 7 bases identical to TRBD2. CDR3 length equals 13 residues. Germline assignment: CDR1 SGHRS and CDR2 YFSETQ. Losses at the gene ends were 4 bases for V and 2 bases for J; bases not matched to a gene: 3. The CDR3 nucleotides are TGCGCCAGCAGCGGAAGCGGGACCTACGAGCAGTACTTC. It translates to CASSGSGTYEQYF. Supplemented by reference TRBV5-1 and TRBJ2-7, the full variable domain reads KAGVTQTPRYLIKTRGQQVTLSCSPISGHRSVSWYQQTPGQGLQFLFEYFSETQRNKGNFPGRFSGRQFSNSRSEMNVSTLELGDSALYLCASSGSGTYEQYFGPGTRLTVT.

The V call is TRBV12-3 or TRBV12-4, the J call TRBJ1-2; D is unclear. This CDR3 comprises 12 residues. The germline V and J ends were trimmed by 8 bases and 8 bases, with 15 bases remaining between them. The CDR3 nucleotides are TGTGCCAGCCTCGGCCTCTCAAAAGGCTACACCTTC. As protein: CASLGLSKGYTF.

This clonotype was seen more than once but under ten times. The CDR3 spells CASTAYNEQYF. The CDR3 region has the DNA TGTGCCAGCACGGCCTACAATGAGCAGTACTTC. The chain combines TRBV27 with TRBJ2-1; D unclear. The DNA end is more similar to TRBJ2-7, so the J call may be wrong. Germline V gene data show CDR1 as MNHEY and CDR2 as SMNVEV (reference sequence). CDR3 length: 11 amino acids.

The rearrangement uses TRBV15 and TRBJ2-4; D is uncertain. The CDR3 covers 11 residues. Trimming stripped 0 bases from V and 8 bases from J, with 2 bases between. CDR1 is LNHNV, CDR2 YYDKDF, per germline (reference sequence). CDR3 residues: CATSRDDIQYF. The CDR3 DNA follows: TGTGCCACCAGCAGAGATGACATTCAGTACTTC.

This clonotype was seen a handful of times. The rearrangement uses TRBV7-3 and TRBJ1-2, with 9 bases identical to TRBD1. This CDR3 is built from 16 residues. The V gene end was trimmed by 5 bases and the J gene end by 3 bases; junction bases not matched to a gene: 10. Per the germline V gene, CDR1 is SGHTA and CDR2 is FQGTGA. The DNA of the CDR3 is TGTGCCAGCAGCCCAGCGCCGGGACAGGGACACTATGGCTACACCTTC. Translated, it gives CASSPAPGQGHYGYTF.

The genes are TRBV29-1 and TRBJ2-1, with D possibly being TRBD1 (6 bases). Germline CDR1 SQVTM, CDR2 ANQGSEA. V was trimmed by 0 bases and J by 9 bases, leaving 12 bases between them. The CDR3 consists of 13 residues. The CDR3 DNA reads as TGCAGCGTTGAAGATAGGGGGTTGGGTGAGCAGTTCTTC. This encodes CSVEDRGLGEQFF.

The chain joins TRBV25-1 to TRBJ2-5, with 13 bases aligning to TRBD2. The CDR3 loop spans 15 amino acids. V trimming: 2 bases; J trimming: 4 bases; junction bases outside the gene matches: 1. The V gene's germline CDR1 is MGHDK and CDR2 SYGVNS. As DNA, the CDR3 is TGTGCCAGCAGTGAACGACTAGCGGGAGGAGAGACCCAGTACTTC. Translation gives CASSERLAGGETQYF.

The chain combines TRBV29-1 with TRBJ2-1, with D tentatively TRBD2 (5 bases). The CDR3 runs to 14 residues. V was cut by 2 bases and J by 6 bases, with 14 bases left in between. Germline V gene sequence: CDR1 SQVTM, CDR2 ANQGSEA. The DNA of the CDR3 is TGCAGCGTTGAACTAGCAAACCCCTCCAATGAGCAGTTCTTC. This gives the protein CSVELANPSNEQFF.

The chain uses TRBV20-1 and TRBJ2-5; 8 positions agree with TRBD1. This CDR3 region has 13 residues. J lost 2 bases, V lost 5 bases, and 4 bases had no gene match. Germline V CDR1 and CDR2: DFQATT, SNEGSKA (reference sequence). The CDR3 DNA is TGCAGTGCTCCACGGACAGGGCAAGAGACCCAGTACTTC. Translated: CSAPRTGQETQYF.

A few counts support this clonotype. The chain is built from TRBV7-2 and TRBJ2-1, with 8 bases aligning to TRBD1. The CDR3 has 15 amino acids. CDR1 is SGHTA, CDR2 FQGNSA, per germline. Trimming removed 7 bases from V and 13 bases from J; junction bases left unmatched: 18. CDR3 nucleotide sequence: TGTGCCAGCACGAGACGGGACAGGCCCCTTAAAGCACAGTTCTTC. This encodes CASTRRDRPLKAQFF.

In this sample, this clonotype turned up a few times. The rearrangement joins TRBV7-2 to TRBJ2-3; 8 bases are a match to TRBD2. V shed 2 bases and J 2 bases; nucleotides not matched to a gene: 3. Germline V lookup: CDR1 SGHTA, CDR2 FQGNSA. There are 15 residues in the CDR3. The chain's CDR3 is CASSLQAGVTDTQYF. The CDR3, as DNA: TGTGCCAGCAGCTTACAAGCGGGAGTCACAGATACGCAGTATTTT.

The rearrangement links TRBV7-2 to TRBJ1-2; 9 positions match TRBD1. The V gene's germline CDR1 is SGHTA and CDR2 FQGNSA. Unmatched junction bases numbered 4, after V lost 5 bases and J lost 0 bases. The CDR3 has 15 residues. The CDR3 is CASSRTGETNYGYTF. The CDR3 bases are TGTGCCAGCAGCCGGACAGGGGAAACTAACTATGGCTACACCTTC.

The chain has TRBV5-1 and TRBJ2-5; D gene uncertain. V lost 4 bases, J lost 2 bases, and 18 bases lay in between. The CDR3 loop spans 16 amino acids. The germline gives CDR1 SGHRS, CDR2 YFSETQ. In nucleotides, the CDR3 is TGCGCCAGCAGCCCTGTCCCAGCGAAGTCTCAAGAGACCCAGTACTTC. Translated: CASSPVPAKSQETQYF.

V usage is TRBV20-1 and J usage is TRBJ1-2, with 7 positions matching TRBD1. The germline V gene encodes CDR1 DFQATT and CDR2 SNEGSKA (reference sequence). The V and J ends lost 2 bases and 8 bases, in that order; junction bases with no gene match: 5. This CDR3 region has 12 residues. The CDR3 bases are TGCAGTGCTAGACACAGGGGCATAGGCTACACCTTC. Its protein product is CSARHRGIGYTF.

This clonotype was seen ten or more times. This may arise from a read error, as a much more abundant clone is one base away. The chain couples TRBV7-9 to TRBJ2-7; D call uncertain. The V gene lost 5 bases and the J gene lost 7 bases, with 9 bases spanning the gap. Germline V gene lookup returns CDR1 SEHNR and CDR2 FQNEAQ (reference sequence). CDR3 length: 11 residues. The CDR3 bases are TGTGCCAGCAGCCTATACAATGAGCAGTACTTC. This codes for CASSLYNEQYF.

The sample holds a few counts of this clonotype. This chain connects TRBV20-1 to TRBJ2-7; no firm D call. Germline V gene sequence: CDR1 DFQATT, CDR2 SNEGSKA (reference sequence). V lost 1 base and J lost 0, with 16 bases in between. This CDR3 is 16 amino acids long. In nucleotides, the CDR3 is TGCAGTGCTAGAGCATTTGGTAGCCCTTTCTCCTACGAGCAGTACTTC. This encodes CSARAFGSPFSYEQYF.

There are a few counts of this clonotype. This sequence joins TRBV20-1 and TRBJ2-3, with D possibly TRBD2 on 6 matching bases. The CDR3 spans 15 residues. V lost 3 bases and J lost 5, with 18 bases in between. Germline V gene sequence: CDR1 DFQATT, CDR2 SNEGSKA (reference sequence). CDR3 sequence (DNA): TGCAGTGCTAGGGGGGACTTGCAGGGAGAAGATACGCAGTATTTT. Translation: CSARGDLQGEDTQYF.

The V and J genes are TRBV7-8 and TRBJ2-3; D perhaps matches TRBD2 (6 bases). This CDR3 has 16 amino acids. V was clipped by 1 base and J by 4 bases, with 15 bases between them. The germline CDR1 and CDR2 sequences are SGHVS and FQNEAQ. The CDR3 DNA reads as TGTGCCAGCAGCTTAGGCCGGGGGACTCCCTCAGATACGCAGTATTTT. Translating gives CASSLGRGTPSDTQYF.

The V call is TRBV7-6, the J call TRBJ2-7; D is perhaps TRBD1 (5 bases). The DNA end is a closer match to TRBJ2-5, so the J assignment may be wrong. The CDR3 is 15 amino acids. Germline V gene lookup returns CDR1 SGHVS and CDR2 FNYEAQ. CDR3 DNA: TGTGCCAGCAGCTTAGGCCTACAGGTTGAAGAGACCCAGTACTTC. Its translation: CASSLGLQVEETQYF.